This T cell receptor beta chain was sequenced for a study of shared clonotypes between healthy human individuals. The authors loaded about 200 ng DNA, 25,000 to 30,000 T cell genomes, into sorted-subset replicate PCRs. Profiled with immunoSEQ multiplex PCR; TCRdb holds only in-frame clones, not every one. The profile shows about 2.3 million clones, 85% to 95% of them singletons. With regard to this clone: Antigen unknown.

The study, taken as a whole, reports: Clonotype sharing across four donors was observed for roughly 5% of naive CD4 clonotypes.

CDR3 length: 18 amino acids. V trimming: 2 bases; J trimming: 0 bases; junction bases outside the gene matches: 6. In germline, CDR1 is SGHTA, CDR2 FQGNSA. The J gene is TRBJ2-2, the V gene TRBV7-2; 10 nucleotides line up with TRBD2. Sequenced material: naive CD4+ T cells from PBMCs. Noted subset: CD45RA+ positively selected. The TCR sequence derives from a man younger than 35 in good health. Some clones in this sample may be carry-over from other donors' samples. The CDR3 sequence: CASSLSLAGAANTGELFF. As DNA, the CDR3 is TGTGCCAGCAGCTTATCGCTAGCGGGAGCCGCGAACACCGGGGAGCTGTTTTTT.